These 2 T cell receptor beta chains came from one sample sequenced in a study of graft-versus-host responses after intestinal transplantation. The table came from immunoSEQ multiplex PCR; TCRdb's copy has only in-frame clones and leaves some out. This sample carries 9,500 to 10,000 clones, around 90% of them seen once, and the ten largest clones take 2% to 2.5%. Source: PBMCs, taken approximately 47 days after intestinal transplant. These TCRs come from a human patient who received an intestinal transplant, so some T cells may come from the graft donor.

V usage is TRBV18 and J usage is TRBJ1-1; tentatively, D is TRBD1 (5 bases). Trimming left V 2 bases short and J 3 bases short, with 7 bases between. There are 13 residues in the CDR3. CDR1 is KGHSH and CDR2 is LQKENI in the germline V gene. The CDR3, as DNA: TGTGCCAGCTCACCAGGCAGGGACACTGAAGCTTTCTTT. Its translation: CASSPGRDTEAFF.

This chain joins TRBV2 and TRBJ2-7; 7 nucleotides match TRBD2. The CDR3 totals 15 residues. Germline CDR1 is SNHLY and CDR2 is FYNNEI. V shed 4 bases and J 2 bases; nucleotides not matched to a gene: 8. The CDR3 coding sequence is TGTGCCAGCAGTGTCGGCCTGGGAGGGACCTACGAGCAGTACTTC. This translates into CASSVGLGGTYEQYF.